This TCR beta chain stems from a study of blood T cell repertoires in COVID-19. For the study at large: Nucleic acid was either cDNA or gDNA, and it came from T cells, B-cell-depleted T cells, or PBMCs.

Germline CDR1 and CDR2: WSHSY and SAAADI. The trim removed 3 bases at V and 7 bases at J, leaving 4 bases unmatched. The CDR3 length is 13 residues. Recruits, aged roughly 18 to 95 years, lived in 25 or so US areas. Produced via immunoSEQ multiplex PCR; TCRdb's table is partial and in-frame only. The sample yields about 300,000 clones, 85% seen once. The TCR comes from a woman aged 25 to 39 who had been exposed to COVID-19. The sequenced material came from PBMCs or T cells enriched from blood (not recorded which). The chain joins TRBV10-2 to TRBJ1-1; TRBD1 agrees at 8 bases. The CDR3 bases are TGCGCCAGCAGTGATACAGGGGGTAGTGAAGCTTTCTTT. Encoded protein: CASSDTGGSEAFF.